This is a list of T cell receptor beta chains from one sample in a study of siplizumab effects on memory and regulatory T cells. Libraries were prepared by immunoSEQ multiplex PCR; TCRdb keeps only in-frame clonotypes and omits some of them. The table shows approximately 13,000 clones, with 40% occurring only once. Their antigens are not known. The sequenced sample consisted of CFSE-low (dividing) CD8+ T cells sorted from an allogeneic mixed lymphocyte reaction. Receptors originate from a human donor in good health; the cells came from an allogeneic mixed lymphocyte reaction. The CDR3 runs from the conserved cysteine through the conserved F or W. The D gene is left open where the match is weak. For some rows the clone size is stated as once, few or many, or as a class when expanded; others skip it.

CDR3aa: CASSYFEYNEQFF
CDR3nt: TGTGCCAGCAGTTACTTCGAGTACAATGAGCAGTTCTTC
d_gene: -
abundance: -
v_gene: TRBV6-6
j_gene: TRBJ2-1

CDR3aa: CASSRGLPPYEQYF
CDR3nt: TGTGCCAGCAGCCGGGGACTCCCCCCCTACGAGCAGTACTTC
d_gene: -
abundance: -
v_gene: TRBV7-2
j_gene: TRBJ2-7

CDR3aa: CASSTPLGESDTQYF
CDR3nt: TGTGCCAGCAGCACCCCTTTGGGAGAATCAGATACGCAGTATTTT
d_gene: -
abundance: few
v_gene: TRBV7-9
j_gene: TRBJ2-3

CDR3aa: CASSPGHSEQYF
CDR3nt: TGTGCCAGCAGCCCGGGACACTCCGAGCAGTACTTC
d_gene: -
abundance: few
v_gene: TRBV7-9
j_gene: TRBJ2-7

CDR3aa: CASSLLGSDEQYF
CDR3nt: TGTGCCAGCAGTTTACTTGGTTCTGACGAGCAGTACTTC
d_gene: -
abundance: medium-sized
v_gene: TRBV27
j_gene: TRBJ2-7

CDR3aa: CASSSGSAGVYNEQFF
CDR3nt: TGTGCCAGCAGCTCGGGGTCTGCGGGGGTCTACAATGAGCAGTTCTTC
d_gene: TRBD2
abundance: few
v_gene: TRBV7-3
j_gene: TRBJ2-1

CDR3aa: CASSQPGLGNTEAFF
CDR3nt: TGCGCCAGCAGCCAACCCGGGCTGGGCAACACTGAAGCTTTCTTT
d_gene: -
abundance: -
v_gene: TRBV4-1
j_gene: TRBJ1-1

CDR3aa: CASSLDGASYEQYF
CDR3nt: TGTGCCAGCAGCTTGGATGGGGCTTCCTACGAGCAGTACTTC
d_gene: -
abundance: medium-sized
v_gene: TRBV5-8
j_gene: TRBJ2-7

CDR3aa: CASSFGRFSYEQYF
CDR3nt: TGTGCCAGCAGTTTCGGCAGGTTTTCCTACGAGCAGTACTTC
d_gene: -
abundance: few
v_gene: TRBV27
j_gene: TRBJ2-7

CDR3aa: CASSPGLAGATDTQYF
CDR3nt: TGTGCCAGCAGCCCCGGACTAGCGGGGGCCACAGATACGCAGTATTTT
d_gene: TRBD2
abundance: few
v_gene: TRBV13
j_gene: TRBJ2-3

CDR3aa: CASSVEGPLSDTQYF
CDR3nt: TGTGCCAGCAGCGTTGAGGGTCCTCTATCAGATACGCAGTATTTT
d_gene: -
abundance: few
v_gene: TRBV9
j_gene: TRBJ2-3

CDR3aa: CASRAGNYNEQFF
CDR3nt: TGCGCCAGCAGAGCGGGGAACTACAATGAGCAGTTCTTC
d_gene: TRBD2
abundance: once
v_gene: TRBV5-1
j_gene: TRBJ2-1

CDR3aa: CASSLGVTSDEQFF
CDR3nt: TGTGCCAGCAGCTTAGGGGTTACTAGCGATGAGCAGTTCTTC
d_gene: TRBD2
abundance: -
v_gene: TRBV7-6
j_gene: TRBJ2-1

CDR3aa: CASSLRGLAGGGNEQFF
CDR3nt: TGTGCCAGCAGCTTGCGGGGACTAGCGGGAGGGGGCAATGAGCAGTTCTTC
d_gene: TRBD2
abundance: -
v_gene: TRBV9
j_gene: TRBJ2-1

CDR3aa: CASSYPGKQETQYF
CDR3nt: TGTGCCAGCAGTTACCCGGGGAAACAAGAGACCCAGTACTTC
d_gene: -
abundance: -
v_gene: TRBV6-6
j_gene: TRBJ2-5

CDR3aa: CASSPSGGHQPQHF
CDR3nt: TGTGCCAGCAGTCCTTCAGGGGGCCATCAGCCCCAGCATTTT
d_gene: TRBD1
abundance: once
v_gene: TRBV6-5
j_gene: TRBJ1-5

CDR3aa: CASSLYSAGTSPSEQYF
CDR3nt: TGTGCCAGCAGTTTATACTCAGCCGGGACTAGCCCCTCCGAGCAGTACTTC
d_gene: TRBD2
abundance: medium-sized
v_gene: TRBV27
j_gene: TRBJ2-7

CDR3aa: CASSLPPGQGTTEAFF
CDR3nt: TGTGCCAGCAGCCTACCCCCGGGACAGGGGACCACTGAAGCTTTCTTT
d_gene: TRBD1
abundance: -
v_gene: TRBV7-9
j_gene: TRBJ1-1

CDR3aa: CASSQEQGLGTEAFF
CDR3nt: TGCGCCAGCAGCCAAGAACAGGGGTTGGGAACTGAAGCTTTCTTT
d_gene: TRBD1
abundance: medium-sized
v_gene: TRBV4-1
j_gene: TRBJ1-1

CDR3aa: CASSLTGPYEQYF
CDR3nt: TGTGCCAGCAGCCTGACAGGGCCCTACGAGCAGTACTTC
d_gene: TRBD1
abundance: -
v_gene: TRBV13
j_gene: TRBJ2-7

CDR3aa: CASSRSSYNEQFF
CDR3nt: TGTGCCAGCAGCCGGAGCTCCTACAATGAGCAGTTCTTC
d_gene: -
abundance: many
v_gene: TRBV13
j_gene: TRBJ2-1

CDR3aa: CASSNRTETQYF
CDR3nt: TGTGCCAGCAGCAATCGTACAGAGACCCAGTACTTC
d_gene: -
abundance: medium-sized
v_gene: TRBV27
j_gene: TRBJ2-5

CDR3aa: CASSYSNLLREKLFF
CDR3nt: TGTGCCAGCAGTTACTCGAACTTACTTCGTGAAAAACTGTTTTTT
d_gene: -
abundance: -
v_gene: TRBV6-4
j_gene: TRBJ1-4

CDR3aa: CASSPRDRGLVGYTF
CDR3nt: TGCGCCAGCAGCCCCCGGGACAGGGGGCTTGTCGGCTACACCTTC
d_gene: TRBD1
abundance: -
v_gene: TRBV5-1
j_gene: TRBJ1-2

CDR3aa: CASSQPTSEVYNEQFF
CDR3nt: TGTGCCAGCAGCCAACCCACTAGCGAAGTATACAATGAGCAGTTCTTC
d_gene: TRBD2
abundance: -
v_gene: TRBV4-2
j_gene: TRBJ2-1

CDR3aa: CASSIAPTDYEQYF
CDR3nt: TGTGCCAGTAGTATAGCCCCGACCGACTACGAGCAGTACTTC
d_gene: -
abundance: -
v_gene: TRBV19
j_gene: TRBJ2-7